Each of the 21 T cell receptor beta chains below was sequenced from the same sample in a study of cytomegalovirus exposure and HLA in healthy donors. 60 Vbeta and 13 Jbeta primers were used in PCR. Sequencing used immunoSEQ multiplex PCR; TCRdb keeps in-frame clones, though not all of them. The sample lists hundreds of thousands of clones, about 85% occurring once. The sample consisted of PBMCs. The receptors were gathered from a girl aged 2-9 years in good health and CMV-seronegative.

The chain joins TRBV7-8 to TRBJ2-7, with D unclear. Germline-derived CDR1 and CDR2 are SGHVS and FQNEAQ. Trimming shortened V by 1 base and J by 0 bases, and 7 bases separated the two germline ends. The length of the CDR3 is 14 residues. CDR3 in amino acids: CASSLERSSYEQYF. CDR3 bases: TGTGCCAGCAGCTTAGAGCGCAGCTCCTACGAGCAGTACTTC.

J is TRBJ1-4 and V is TRBV5-8, with 10 bases matching TRBD1. This CDR3 is built from 14 residues. The germline gives CDR1 SGHTS, CDR2 YDEGEE. Trimming cost V 4 bases and J 8 bases; bases outside gene matches: 5. The CDR3 loop is CASSLRDRGEKLFF. CDR3 in DNA: TGTGCCAGCAGCCTCCGGGACAGGGGCGAAAAACTGTTTTTT.

The chain joins TRBV2 to TRBJ2-7; 8 nucleotides align to TRBD2. CDR1 and CDR2 from the germline V gene are SNHLY and FYNNEI. The V segment lost 5 bases and the J segment 6 bases; nucleotides outside the gene matches: 6. The CDR3 is 13 residues long. The chain's CDR3 is CASSRLLAAEQYF. CDR3 sequence (DNA): TGTGCCAGCAGTCGCCTACTAGCGGCCGAGCAGTACTTC.

The chain combines TRBV10-1 with TRBJ1-4, with 8 bases that match TRBD1. Losses at the gene ends were 6 bases for V and 7 bases for J; bases not matched to a gene: 7. The germline CDR1 and CDR2 sequences are WNHNN and SYGVQD (reference sequence). The CDR3 is made up of 14 amino acids. DNA of the CDR3: TGCGCCAGCAGATCCGACAGGGGAGGTGAAAAACTGTTTTTT. Protein product: CASRSDRGGEKLFF.

This clone was seen only once. The V call is TRBV19, the J call TRBJ2-3, with a tentative D call TRBD2 (6 bases). The germline CDR1 and CDR2 sequences are LNHDA and SQIVND (reference sequence). With 5 bases removed from V and 0 bases from J, the gap between germline ends came to 12 bases. This CDR3 has 15 residues. Here the CDR3 DNA reads TGTGCCAGTAGTTTTCGCGGGGCAAGCACAGATACGCAGTATTTT. Encoded protein: CASSFRGASTDTQYF.

The chain recombines TRBV13 with TRBJ2-3, with TRBD2 identical over 11 bases. The CDR3 has 17 residues. V gave up 6 bases and J gave up 3 bases; unmatched junction bases: 11. The V gene's germline CDR1 is PRHDT and CDR2 FYEKMQ (reference sequence). DNA for the CDR3: TGTGCCAGCAGTTCCAGGACTAGCGGGTTTATAACAGATACGCAGTATTTT. This sequence encodes CASSSRTSGFITDTQYF.

The rearrangement uses TRBV10-2 and TRBJ1-3; D possibly corresponds to TRBD1 (5 bases). Deletions cut 6 bases from V and 7 bases from J, with 13 bases between. Germline CDR1 reads WSHSY; CDR2 reads SAAADI. The CDR3 is made up of 13 amino acids. CDR3 sequence reads: CASSRREGNTIYF. In nucleotides, the CDR3 is TGCGCCAGCAGCCGAAGGGAGGGGAACACCATATATTTT.

V and J are TRBV10-3 and TRBJ2-7; D is possibly TRBD2 (6 bases). Trimming removed 4 bases at V and 4 bases at J, with 8 bases between. Per germline, CDR1 ENHRY and CDR2 SYGVKD. The CDR3 is 12 amino acids. The CDR3, as DNA: TGTGCCATCAGTGCAGGGAGGTACGAGCAGTACTTC. Translating gives CAISAGRYEQYF.

The chain combines TRBV9 with TRBJ2-7; D is possibly TRBD2 (6 bases). The germline V gene has CDR1 SGDLS and CDR2 YYNGEE. V was cut by 0 bases and J by 4 bases, with 17 bases left in between. CDR3 length equals 16 residues. CDR3 nucleotide sequence: TGTGCCAGCAGCGTAGAGGGCGGGGAGGCCCCATACGAGCAGTACTTC. This gives the protein CASSVEGGEAPYEQYF. The full variable domain, with the rest looked up from reference TRBV9 and TRBJ2-7, is DSGVTQTPKHLITATGQRVTLRCSPRSGDLSVYWYQQSLDQGLQFLIQYYNGEERAKGNILERFSAQQFPDLHSELNLSSLELGDSALYFCASSVEGGEAPYEQYFGPGTRLTVT.

This chain links TRBV25-1 with TRBJ1-1; no definite D call. CDR1 MGHDK and CDR2 SYGVNS come from the germline V gene. V lost 1 base and J lost 1, with 4 bases in between. This CDR3 region has 13 residues. The CDR3, as DNA: TGTGCCAGCAGTGAATTACAGAACACTGAAGCTTTCTTT. It yields the protein CASSELQNTEAFF.

This chain joins TRBV29-1 and TRBJ2-5, with D possibly matching TRBD2 (7 bases). The better agreement between TRBJ2-7 and the DNA end casts doubt on the J call. From germline, CDR1 is SQVTM and CDR2 ANQGSEA. The CDR3 extends over 12 amino acids. The CDR3: CSGGGGAYEQYF. The CDR3 DNA reads TGCAGCGGGGGAGGGGGGGCCTACGAGCAGTACTTC.

This clone was counted only a few times. The CDR3, as DNA: TGTGCCAGCAGCCCCCAACCGACTCCGACCGGGGAGCTGTTTTTT. This translates into CASSPQPTPTGELFF. This rearrangement joins TRBV13 to TRBJ2-2; D is unresolved. Trimming stripped 5 bases from V and 5 bases from J, with 15 bases between. CDR1 is PRHDT, CDR2 FYEKMQ, per germline (reference sequence). This CDR3 has 15 amino acids. Combining the CDR3 with reference TRBV13 and TRBJ2-2 gives the whole variable domain AAGVIQSPRHLIKEKRETATLKCYPIPRHDTVYWYQQGPGQDPQFLISFYEKMQSDKGSIPDRFSAQQFSDYHSELNMSSLELGDSALYFCASSPQPTPTGELFFGEGSRLTVL.

The sample holds one count of this clone. The chain combines TRBV9 with TRBJ1-2; 7 nucleotides line up with TRBD1. CDR1 and CDR2 (germline): SGDLS, YYNGEE. This CDR3 has 18 residues. V lost 3 bases to trimming and J lost 4 bases; unmatched junction nucleotides: 18. The chain's CDR3 is CASSATVGSGGQSYGYTF. Written as DNA, the CDR3 is TGTGCCAGCAGCGCCACTGTGGGATCAGGGGGGCAGAGCTATGGCTACACCTTC.

This chain uses TRBV11-2 with TRBJ2-5, with D possibly matching TRBD1 (6 bases). V was cut by 0 bases and J by 5 bases, with 13 bases left in between. Germline assignment: CDR1 SGHAT and CDR2 FQNNGV. This CDR3 comprises 15 residues. CDR3 loop: CASSLDPGARETQYF. CDR3 sequence (DNA): TGTGCCAGCAGCTTAGACCCAGGGGCTCGGGAGACCCAGTACTTC.

This clone came up once. V is TRBV12-5 and J is TRBJ1-2; 12 positions match TRBD1. Germline V CDR1 and CDR2: LGHNT, FRNRAP. The CDR3 is 15 amino acids. Germline trimming cut 6 bases from V and 4 bases from J; bases unmatched to any gene: 6. The CDR3 nucleotides read TGTGCTAGTGGCTTTGGGACAGGGGGCGGCTATGGCTACACCTTC. Protein product: CASGFGTGGGYGYTF.

The CDR3 region has the DNA TGTGCCAGTAGTATCGGCGGGTCTTACAATGAGCAGTTCTTC. The encoded protein is CASSIGGSYNEQFF. The chain combines TRBV19 with TRBJ2-1, with D tentatively TRBD2 (5 bases). This CDR3 comprises 14 residues. Trimming pared 3 bases from V and 4 bases from J, leaving 10 bases between. Germline CDR1 LNHDA, CDR2 SQIVND (reference sequence).

The genes are TRBV20-1 and TRBJ1-1; maybe TRBD1 (6 bases). The V gene's germline CDR1 is DFQATT and CDR2 SNEGSKA (reference sequence). The CDR3 extends over 11 amino acids. CDR3 protein: CSLDSLVDAFF. The CDR3 coding sequence is TGCAGCTTGGACAGTTTGGTGGACGCTTTCTTT.

The chain links TRBV11-2 to TRBJ2-7; the D gene is possibly TRBD1 (5 bases). CDR1 and CDR2 (germline): SGHAT, FQNNGV. The CDR3 has 12 residues. Trimming left V 0 bases short and J 7 bases short, with 7 bases between. CDR3 in amino acids: CASSLDRGEQYF. In DNA form, the CDR3 reads TGTGCCAGCAGCTTAGATAGGGGAGAGCAGTACTTC.

This clone was found once. This chain connects TRBV29-1 to TRBJ1-5; D call uncertain. V dropped 4 bases and J dropped 0 bases, with 7 bases sitting between them. The germline CDR1 and CDR2 sequences are SQVTM and ANQGSEA. The CDR3 totals 13 residues. The CDR3 DNA is TGCAGCGTTGTAAACTATAGCAATCAGCCCCAGCATTTT. This translates into CSVVNYSNQPQHF.

This chain joins TRBV10-2 and TRBJ1-2; D perhaps matches TRBD1 (5 bases). CDR3 length equals 12 residues. Germline V CDR1 and CDR2: WSHSY, SAAADI. V was pared by 4 bases and J by 2 bases, with 5 bases between. The CDR3 bases are TGCGCCAGCAGTGGACAGAACTATGGCTACACCTTC. This gives the protein CASSGQNYGYTF.

The chain combines TRBV19 with TRBJ1-1; D call uncertain. CDR1 and CDR2 (germline): LNHDA, SQIVND (reference sequence). The CDR3 covers 10 residues. This CDR3 reads CVRMGLEAFF. CDR3 in DNA: TGTGTCCGGATGGGCCTTGAAGCTTTCTTT. Full variable domain (missing parts from reference TRBV19 and TRBJ1-1): DGGITQSPKYLFRKEGQNVTLSCEQNLNHDAMYWYRQDPGQGLRLIYYSQIVNDFQKGDIAEGYSVSREKKESFPLTVTSAQKNPTAFYLCVRMGLEAFFGQGTRLTVV.